Presented here are 5 T cell receptor beta chains from one specimen sequenced in a study of blood T cell repertoires in COVID-19 (dated by TCRdb to the early 2020s). Library creation used the immunoSEQ multiplex PCR assay. Entries here come from immuneACCESS through TCRdb and include only in-frame sequences with V and J called. Some clones fail to appear in such tables; in the studies checked, an unresolved V gene covers under half of the shortfall, and the cause of the remainder is unknown. This sample holds about 150,000 clones; under 90% were observed only once. The biggest ten clones account for under 0.75% of the sample. Sequencing was done on a sample of peripheral blood. These receptors originate from a man in his sixties with acute or convalescent COVID-19.

This chain uses TRBV6-5 with TRBJ1-1; no definite D call. The CDR3 extends over 10 amino acids. Germline V gene sequence: CDR1 MNHEY, CDR2 SVGAGI. Trimming shortened V by 9 bases and J by 9 bases, and 11 bases separated the two germline ends. CDR3 sequence: CASGRRKAFF. The CDR3 region has the DNA TGTGCCAGTGGGAGAAGGAAAGCTTTCTTT.

The V call is TRBV10-3, the J call TRBJ2-1, with 7 bases matching TRBD2. CDR3 length: 15 amino acids. After removal of 8 bases from V and 8 bases from J, the junction contained 15 bases not matched to a gene. The germline V gene encodes CDR1 ENHRY and CDR2 SYGVKD. This CDR3 reads CAIETERGSGHEQFF. The CDR3 DNA reads as TGTGCCATCGAGACGGAACGCGGGAGCGGCCATGAGCAGTTCTTC.

The chain joins TRBV4-2 to TRBJ2-3, with TRBD2 as a possible D gene (5 bases). The V and J ends lost 5 bases and 6 bases respectively, with 9 bases between them. CDR1 and CDR2 from the germline V gene are LGHNA and YNFKEQ. The CDR3 sequence is 12 residues long. CDR3 protein: CASSNVADTQYF. The CDR3 coding sequence is TGTGCCAGCAGCAACGTAGCGGATACGCAGTATTTT.

This chain joins TRBV12-5 and TRBJ1-6; 10 bases match TRBD1. V was pared by 6 bases and J by 5 bases, with 10 bases of the junction left unmatched. CDR1 is LGHNT, CDR2 FRNRAP, per germline. The CDR3 is made up of 17 amino acids. CDR3 residues: CASGRRDRGSNNSPLHF. CDR3 nucleotides: TGTGCTAGTGGACGACGGGACAGGGGATCGAATAATTCACCCCTCCACTTT.

This clone was recorded only once. This CDR3 reads CASSLTGYQETQYF. CDR3 nucleotides: TGTGCCAGCAGCTTGACAGGGTACCAAGAGACCCAGTACTTC. This chain links TRBV7-2 with TRBJ2-5, with 7 bases aligning to TRBD1. This CDR3 spans 14 amino acids. Germline assignment: CDR1 SGHTA and CDR2 FQGNSA. V shed 3 bases, J shed 0 bases, and the junction held 1 base outside the gene matches.